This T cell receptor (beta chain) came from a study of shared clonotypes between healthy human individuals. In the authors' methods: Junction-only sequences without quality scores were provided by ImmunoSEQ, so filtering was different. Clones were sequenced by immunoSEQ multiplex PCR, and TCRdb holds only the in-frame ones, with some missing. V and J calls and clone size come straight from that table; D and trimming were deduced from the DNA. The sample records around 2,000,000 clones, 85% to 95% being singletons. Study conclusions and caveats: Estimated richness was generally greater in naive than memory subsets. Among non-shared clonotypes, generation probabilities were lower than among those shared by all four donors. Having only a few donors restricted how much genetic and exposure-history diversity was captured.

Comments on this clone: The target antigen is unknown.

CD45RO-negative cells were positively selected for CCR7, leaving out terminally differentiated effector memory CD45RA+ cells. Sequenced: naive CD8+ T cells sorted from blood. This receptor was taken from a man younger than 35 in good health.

The CDR3 nucleotides are TGTGCCAGCAGCTTGGCCAACCAGGGAGGGGGGGAAAAACTGTTTTTT. This sequence encodes CASSLANQGGGEKLFF. This sequence joins TRBV5-4 and TRBJ1-4; tentatively, D is TRBD1 (6 bases). The V and J ends lost 0 bases and 8 bases respectively, with 17 bases between them. CDR3 size: 16 residues. Germline CDR1 is SGHNT and CDR2 is YYREEE (reference sequence).